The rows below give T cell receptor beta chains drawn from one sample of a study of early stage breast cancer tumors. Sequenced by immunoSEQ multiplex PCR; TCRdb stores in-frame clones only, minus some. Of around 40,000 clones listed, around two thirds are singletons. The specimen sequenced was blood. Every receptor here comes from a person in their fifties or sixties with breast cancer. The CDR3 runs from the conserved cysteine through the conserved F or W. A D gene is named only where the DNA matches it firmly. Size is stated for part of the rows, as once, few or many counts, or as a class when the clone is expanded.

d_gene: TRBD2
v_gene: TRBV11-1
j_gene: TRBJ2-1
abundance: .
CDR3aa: CASSLGTSGGSYNEQFF
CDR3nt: TGTGCCAGCAGCCTCGGGACTAGCGGTGGCTCCTACAATGAGCAGTTCTTC

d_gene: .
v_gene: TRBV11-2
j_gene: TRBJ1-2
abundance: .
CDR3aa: CASSSEEVAINYGYTF
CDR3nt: TGTGCCAGCAGCTCGGAGGAGGTCGCAATTAACTATGGCTACACCTTC

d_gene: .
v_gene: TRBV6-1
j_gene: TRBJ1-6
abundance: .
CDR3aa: CASSEETGFNFNSPLHF
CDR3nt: TGTGCCAGCAGTGAAGAAACAGGTTTCAACTTTAATTCACCCCTCCACTTT

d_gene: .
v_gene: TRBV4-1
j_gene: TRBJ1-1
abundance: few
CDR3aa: CASSQDGREGEAFF
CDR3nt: TGCGCCAGCAGCCAAGACGGCAGGGAGGGGGAAGCTTTCTTT

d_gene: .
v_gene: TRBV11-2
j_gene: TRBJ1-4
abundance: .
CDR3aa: CASSYRPSNEKLFF
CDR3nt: TGTGCCAGCAGCTACAGGCCTTCTAATGAAAAACTGTTTTTT

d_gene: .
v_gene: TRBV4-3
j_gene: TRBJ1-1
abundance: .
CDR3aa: CASSQATGYNEAFF
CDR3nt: TGCGCCAGCAGCCAAGCCACAGGGTATAATGAAGCTTTCTTT

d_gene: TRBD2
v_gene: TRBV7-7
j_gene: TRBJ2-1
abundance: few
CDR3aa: CASSLGPSGDYNEQFF
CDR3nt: TGTGCTAGCAGCTTAGGCCCTAGCGGGGACTACAATGAGCAGTTCTTC

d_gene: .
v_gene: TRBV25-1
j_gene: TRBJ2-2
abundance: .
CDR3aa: CASSEWVGQGGDTGELFF
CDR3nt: TGTGCCAGCAGTGAATGGGTCGGGCAGGGGGGAGACACCGGGGAGCTGTTTTTT

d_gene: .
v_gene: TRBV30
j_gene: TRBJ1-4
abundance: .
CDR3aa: CAWSGGANEKLFF
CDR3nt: TGTGCCTGGAGTGGGGGAGCTAATGAAAAACTGTTTTTT

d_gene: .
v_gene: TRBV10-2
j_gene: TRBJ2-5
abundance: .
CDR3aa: CASSDRGETQYF
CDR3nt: TGCGCCAGCAGTGACCGGGGAGAGACCCAGTACTTC

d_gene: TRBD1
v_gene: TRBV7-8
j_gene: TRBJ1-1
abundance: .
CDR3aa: CASSLEGAMNTEAFF
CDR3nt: TGTGCCAGCAGCTTAGAGGGGGCAATGAACACTGAAGCTTTCTTT

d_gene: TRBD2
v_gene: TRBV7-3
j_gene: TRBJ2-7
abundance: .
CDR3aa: CASSLYSGSPYEQYF
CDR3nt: TGTGCCAGCAGCCTCTATAGCGGGAGCCCCTACGAGCAGTACTTC

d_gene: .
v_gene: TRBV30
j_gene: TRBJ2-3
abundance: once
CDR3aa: CAWSPRGRGVTDTQYF
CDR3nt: TGTGCCTGGAGTCCAAGGGGGCGGGGGGTCACAGATACGCAGTATTTT

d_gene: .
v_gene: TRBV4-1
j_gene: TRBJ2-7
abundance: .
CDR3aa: CASSLGLGGHSYEQYF
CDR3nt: TGCGCCAGCAGCCTAGGATTGGGAGGACACTCCTACGAGCAGTACTTC

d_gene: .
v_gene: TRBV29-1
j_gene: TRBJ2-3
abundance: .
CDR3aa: CSVDRDSYPQYF
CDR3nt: TGCAGCGTTGATCGGGACTCCTATCCGCAGTATTTT

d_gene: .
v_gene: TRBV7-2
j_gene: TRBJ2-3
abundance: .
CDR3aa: CASSLGTDATDTQYF
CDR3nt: TGTGCCAGCAGCTTAGGTACTGATGCCACAGATACGCAGTATTTT

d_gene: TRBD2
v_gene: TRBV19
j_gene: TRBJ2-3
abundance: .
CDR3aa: CASSGTSSSTDTQYF
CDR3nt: TGTGCCAGTAGTGGGACTAGCTCAAGCACAGATACGCAGTATTTT

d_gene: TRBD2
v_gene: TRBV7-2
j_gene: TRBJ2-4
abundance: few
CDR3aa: CASSLTPGTSGVGIQYF
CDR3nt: TGTGCCAGCAGCTTAACCCCGGGGACTAGCGGGGTCGGCATTCAGTACTTC

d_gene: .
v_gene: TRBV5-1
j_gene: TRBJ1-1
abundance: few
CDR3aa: CASSTAQGQNTEAFF
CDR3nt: TGCGCCAGCAGTACCGCTCAGGGCCAGAACACTGAAGCTTTCTTT

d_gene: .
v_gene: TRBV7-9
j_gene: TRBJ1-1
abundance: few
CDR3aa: CASSLQNTEAFF
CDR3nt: TGTGCCAGCAGCTTACAGAACACTGAAGCTTTCTTT

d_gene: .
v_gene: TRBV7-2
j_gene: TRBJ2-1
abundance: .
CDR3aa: CASSLEGGGRGNEQFF
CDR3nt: TGTGCCAGCAGCTTAGAGGGTGGAGGCCGAGGCAATGAGCAGTTCTTC

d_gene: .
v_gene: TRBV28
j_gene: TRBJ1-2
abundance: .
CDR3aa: CASSFGLYGYTF
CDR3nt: TGTGCCAGCAGTTTTGGGCTCTATGGCTACACCTTC

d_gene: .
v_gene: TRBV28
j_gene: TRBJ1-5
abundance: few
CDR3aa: CASRPTTRPQHF
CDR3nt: TGTGCCAGCAGGCCAACCACGCGGCCCCAGCATTTT